These 7 T cell receptor beta chains were sequenced from one sample in a study of T cells in Graves' hyperthyroidism and ophthalmopathy. Template material for amplifying TCR beta CDR3 regions consisted of RNA transcripts. In the first-round RT-PCR of the TCR CDR3, the HTBI primer set was used. MiXCR was run by TCRdb on the multiplex PCR reads, yielding one entry per CDR3 protein. The sample yields about 400,000 distinct CDR3 sequences, 15% to 17% seen once. The specimen sequenced was blood. The receptors here all came from a woman younger than 30 with Graves' hyperthyroidism.

A note on this clonotype: Just one base apart from a much larger clone, this may be a read error. This CDR3 fails to terminate in the conserved phenylalanine or tryptophan, so it likely reflects a read error. The rearrangement joins TRBV9 to TRBJ1-1, with a possible D match to TRBD1 (5 bases). There are 14 residues in the CDR3. V dropped 0 bases and J dropped 4 bases, with 10 bases sitting between them. Germline assignment: CDR1 SGDLS and CDR2 YYNGEE. Here the CDR3 reads CASSVVGGGTEAFL. CDR3 in DNA: TGTGCCAGCAGCGTAGTGGGGGGGGGCACTGAAGCTTTCCTT.

This clonotype was seen ten or more times. V and J are TRBV28 and TRBJ1-4; D is uncertain. Trimming left V 6 bases short and J 4 bases short, with 12 bases between. The germline CDR1 and CDR2 sequences are MDHEN and SYDVKM. The CDR3 runs to 14 residues. The CDR3, as DNA: TGTGCCAGCAGACCCCCGGGGTTTAATGAAAAACTGTTTTTT. Amino acids: CASRPPGFNEKLFF.

This chain uses TRBV29-1 with TRBJ2-7; possible D gene TRBD2, 5 bases. The CDR3 length is 14 residues. V lost 5 bases and J lost 4, with 18 bases in between. Germline lookup yields CDR1 SQVTM and CDR2 ANQGSEA. For the CDR3, the DNA is TGCAGCGTTCGTAACGGCCCGGGATCTTACGAGCAGTACTTC. This translates into CSVRNGPGSYEQYF.

In nucleotides, the CDR3 is TGCGCCAGCAGCCAAGAGGTATCAGGCTCCGGGGCCAACGTCCTGACTTTC. This translates into CASSQEVSGSGANVLTF. The chain joins TRBV4-3 to TRBJ2-6, with D unresolved. The CDR3 runs 17 residues. V lost 0 bases, J lost 4 bases, and 13 bases lay in between. Germline V lookup: CDR1 LGHNA, CDR2 YSLEER.

The rearrangement joins TRBV5-8 to TRBJ2-7; 7 bases are a match to TRBD1. V shed 6 bases and J 2 bases; nucleotides not matched to a gene: 8. The CDR3 contains 14 residues. In germline, CDR1 is SGHTS, CDR2 YDEGEE. The CDR3: CASMAVGTAYEQYF. CDR3 DNA sequence: TGTGCCAGCATGGCTGTAGGGACAGCCTACGAGCAGTACTTC.

This clonotype was observed a few times. This chain connects TRBV7-2 to TRBJ2-3; D is tentatively TRBD1 or TRBD2 (5 bases each). Trimming pared 5 bases from V and 0 bases from J, leaving 15 bases between. The CDR3 consists of 16 residues. The germline CDR1 and CDR2 sequences are SGHTA and FQGNSA. The CDR3 nucleotides are TGTGCCAGCAGCGGGGGAAGGGACGGGAGCACAGATACGCAGTATTTT. It translates to CASSGGRDGSTDTQYF.

This clonotype appeared once. The rearrangement uses TRBV7-9 and TRBJ2-3; D is ambiguous. CDR1 is SEHNR and CDR2 is FQNEAQ in the germline V gene (reference sequence). Trimming left V 6 bases short and J 2 bases short, with 12 bases between. The CDR3 covers 14 residues. The CDR3 nucleotides are TGTGCCAGCAGGTTGACCGAGCCCACAGATACGCAGTATTTT. Translation: CASRLTEPTDTQYF.